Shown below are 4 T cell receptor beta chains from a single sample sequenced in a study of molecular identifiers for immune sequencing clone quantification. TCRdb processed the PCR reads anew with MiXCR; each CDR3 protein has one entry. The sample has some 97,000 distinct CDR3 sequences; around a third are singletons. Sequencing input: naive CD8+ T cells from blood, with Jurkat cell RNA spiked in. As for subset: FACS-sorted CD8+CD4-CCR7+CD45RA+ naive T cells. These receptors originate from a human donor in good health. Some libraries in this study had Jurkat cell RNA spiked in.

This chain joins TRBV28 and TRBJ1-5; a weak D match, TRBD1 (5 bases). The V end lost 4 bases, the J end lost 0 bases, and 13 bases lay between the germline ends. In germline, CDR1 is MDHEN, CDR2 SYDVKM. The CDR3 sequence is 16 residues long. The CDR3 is CASSYVGGFSNQPQHF. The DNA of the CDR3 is TGTGCCAGCAGTTACGTGGGGGGGTTTAGCAATCAGCCCCAGCATTTT.

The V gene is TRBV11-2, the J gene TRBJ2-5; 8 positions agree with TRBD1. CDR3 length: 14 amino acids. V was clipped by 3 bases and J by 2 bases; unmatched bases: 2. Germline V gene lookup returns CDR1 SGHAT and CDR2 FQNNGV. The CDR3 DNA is TGTGCCAGCAGCTTGTACAGGGGGCAAGAGACCCAGTACTTC. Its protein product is CASSLYRGQETQYF.

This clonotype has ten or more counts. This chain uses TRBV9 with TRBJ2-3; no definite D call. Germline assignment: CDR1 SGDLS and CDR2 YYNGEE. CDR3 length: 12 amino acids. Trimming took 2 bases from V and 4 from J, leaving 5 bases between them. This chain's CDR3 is CASSVGSDTQYF. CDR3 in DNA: TGTGCCAGCAGCGTCGGGTCAGATACGCAGTATTTT.

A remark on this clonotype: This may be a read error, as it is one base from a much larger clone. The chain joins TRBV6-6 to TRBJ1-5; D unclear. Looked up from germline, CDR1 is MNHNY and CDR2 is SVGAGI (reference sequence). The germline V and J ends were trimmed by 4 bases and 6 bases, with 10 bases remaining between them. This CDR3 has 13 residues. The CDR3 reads CASSFPAFQPQHF. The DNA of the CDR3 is TGTGCCAGCAGTTTCCCGGCTTTTCAGCCCCAGCATTTT.